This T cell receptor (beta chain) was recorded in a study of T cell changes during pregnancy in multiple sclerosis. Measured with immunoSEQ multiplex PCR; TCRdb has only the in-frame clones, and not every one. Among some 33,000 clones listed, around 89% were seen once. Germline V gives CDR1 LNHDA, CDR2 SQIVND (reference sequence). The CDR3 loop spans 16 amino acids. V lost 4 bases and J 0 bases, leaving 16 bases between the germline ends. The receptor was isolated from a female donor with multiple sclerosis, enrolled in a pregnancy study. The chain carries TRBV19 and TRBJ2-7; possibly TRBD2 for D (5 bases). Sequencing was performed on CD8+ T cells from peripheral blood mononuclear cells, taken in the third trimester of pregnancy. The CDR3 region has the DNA TGTGCCAGTAGTACCAACGAGGACTGGCCCTCCTACGAGCAGTACTTC. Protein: CASSTNEDWPSYEQYF.